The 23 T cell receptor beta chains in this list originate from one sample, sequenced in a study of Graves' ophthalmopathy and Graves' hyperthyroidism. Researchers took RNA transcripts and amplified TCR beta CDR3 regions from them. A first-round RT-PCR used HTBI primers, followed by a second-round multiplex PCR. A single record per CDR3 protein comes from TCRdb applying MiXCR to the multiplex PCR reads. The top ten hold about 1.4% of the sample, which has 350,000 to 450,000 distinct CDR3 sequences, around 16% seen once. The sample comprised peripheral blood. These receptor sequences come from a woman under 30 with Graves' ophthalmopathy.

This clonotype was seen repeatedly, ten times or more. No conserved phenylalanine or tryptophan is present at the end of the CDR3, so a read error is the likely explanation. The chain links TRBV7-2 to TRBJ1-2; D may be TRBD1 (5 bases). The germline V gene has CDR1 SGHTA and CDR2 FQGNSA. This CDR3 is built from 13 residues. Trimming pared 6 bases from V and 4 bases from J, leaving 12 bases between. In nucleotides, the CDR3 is TGTGCCAGCAGTCAGGACAAGGTCTATGGCTACACCATC. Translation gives CASSQDKVYGYTI.

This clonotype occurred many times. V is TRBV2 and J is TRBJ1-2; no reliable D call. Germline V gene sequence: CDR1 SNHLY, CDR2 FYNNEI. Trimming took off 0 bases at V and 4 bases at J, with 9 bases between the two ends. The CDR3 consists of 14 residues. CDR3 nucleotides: TGTGCCAGCAGTGAAGCGCGGGGATCCTATGGCTACACCTTC. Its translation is CASSEARGSYGYTF.

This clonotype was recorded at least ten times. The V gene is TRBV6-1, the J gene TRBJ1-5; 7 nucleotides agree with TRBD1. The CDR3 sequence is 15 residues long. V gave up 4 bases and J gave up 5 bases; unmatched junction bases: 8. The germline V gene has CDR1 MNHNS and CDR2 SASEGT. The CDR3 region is CASSVLRGFDQPQHF. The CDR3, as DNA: TGTGCCAGCAGTGTTCTCAGGGGGTTTGATCAGCCCCAGCATTTT.

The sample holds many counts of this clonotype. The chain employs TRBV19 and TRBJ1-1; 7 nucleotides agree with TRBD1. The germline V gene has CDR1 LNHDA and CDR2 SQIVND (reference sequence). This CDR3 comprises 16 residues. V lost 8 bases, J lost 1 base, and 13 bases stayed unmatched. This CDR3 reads CASDEASGGPNTEAFF. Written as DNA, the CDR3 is TGTGCCAGTGATGAGGCCTCAGGGGGACCGAACACTGAAGCTTTCTTT.

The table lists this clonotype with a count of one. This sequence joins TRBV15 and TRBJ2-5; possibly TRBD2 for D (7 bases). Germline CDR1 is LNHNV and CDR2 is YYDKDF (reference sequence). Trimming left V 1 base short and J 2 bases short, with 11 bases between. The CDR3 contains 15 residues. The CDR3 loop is CATSRVGGTQETQYF. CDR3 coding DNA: TGTGCCACCAGCAGAGTGGGGGGGACACAAGAGACCCAGTACTTC.

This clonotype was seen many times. CDR3 coding DNA: TGTGCCAGCAGCGGGCGAATCCCCTACGAGCAGTACTTC. Its translation: CASSGRIPYEQYF. This sequence joins TRBV6-2 or TRBV6-3 and TRBJ2-7; D uncertain. Germline V CDR1 and CDR2: MNHEY, SVGEGT. V was trimmed by 6 bases and J by 2 bases, leaving 11 bases between them. The CDR3 has 13 amino acids.

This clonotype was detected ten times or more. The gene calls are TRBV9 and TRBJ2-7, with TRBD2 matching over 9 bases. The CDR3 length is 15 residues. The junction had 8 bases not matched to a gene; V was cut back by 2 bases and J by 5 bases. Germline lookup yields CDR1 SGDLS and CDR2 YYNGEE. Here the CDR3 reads CASSVSSGRENEQYF. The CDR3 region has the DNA TGTGCCAGCAGCGTGAGTAGCGGGAGAGAAAACGAGCAGTACTTC.

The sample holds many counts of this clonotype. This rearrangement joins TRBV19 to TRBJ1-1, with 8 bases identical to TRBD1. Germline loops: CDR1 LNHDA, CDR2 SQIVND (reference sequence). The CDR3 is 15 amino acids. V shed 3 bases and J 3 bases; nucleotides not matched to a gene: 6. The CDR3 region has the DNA TGTGCCAGTAGTATCCCCGGGACAGGATACACTGAAGCTTTCTTT. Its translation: CASSIPGTGYTEAFF.

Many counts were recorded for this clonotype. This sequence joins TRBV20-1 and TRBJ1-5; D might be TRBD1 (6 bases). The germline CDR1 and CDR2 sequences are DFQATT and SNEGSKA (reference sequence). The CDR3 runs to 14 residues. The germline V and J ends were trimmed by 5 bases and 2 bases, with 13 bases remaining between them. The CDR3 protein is CSASLQGGNQPQHF. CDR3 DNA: TGCAGTGCTTCCCTACAGGGCGGCAATCAGCCCCAGCATTTT.

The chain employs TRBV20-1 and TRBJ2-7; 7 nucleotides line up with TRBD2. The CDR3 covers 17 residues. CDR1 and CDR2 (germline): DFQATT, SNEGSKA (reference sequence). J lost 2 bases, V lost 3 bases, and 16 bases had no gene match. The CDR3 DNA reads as TGCAGTGCTAGCGTCTCCCTTAGCGGGTTAACCGCCTACGAGCAGTACTTC. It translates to CSASVSLSGLTAYEQYF.

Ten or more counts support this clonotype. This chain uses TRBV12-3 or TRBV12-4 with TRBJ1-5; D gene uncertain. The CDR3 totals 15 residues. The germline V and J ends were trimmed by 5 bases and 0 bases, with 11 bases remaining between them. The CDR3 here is CASSPTRISNQPQHF. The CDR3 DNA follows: TGTGCCAGCAGTCCTACTCGGATTAGCAATCAGCCCCAGCATTTT.

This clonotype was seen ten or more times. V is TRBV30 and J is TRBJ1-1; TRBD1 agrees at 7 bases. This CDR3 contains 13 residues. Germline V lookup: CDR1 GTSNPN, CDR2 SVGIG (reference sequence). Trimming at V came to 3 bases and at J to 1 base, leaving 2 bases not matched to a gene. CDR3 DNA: TGTGCCTGGAGGGGACAGACGAACACTGAAGCTTTCTTT. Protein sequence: CAWRGQTNTEAFF.

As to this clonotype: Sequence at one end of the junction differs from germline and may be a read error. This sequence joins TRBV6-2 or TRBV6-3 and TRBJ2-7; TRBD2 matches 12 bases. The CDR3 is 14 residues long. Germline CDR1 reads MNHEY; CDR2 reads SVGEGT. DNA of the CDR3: TGTGCCAGCAGTTACGGGACTAGCGGGTACGGGCAGTACTTC. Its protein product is CASSYGTSGYGQYF.

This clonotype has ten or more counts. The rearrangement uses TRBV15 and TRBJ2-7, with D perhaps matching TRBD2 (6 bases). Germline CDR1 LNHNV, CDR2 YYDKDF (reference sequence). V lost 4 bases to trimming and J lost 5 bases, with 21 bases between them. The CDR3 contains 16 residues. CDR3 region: CATSKTGRPPRNEQYF. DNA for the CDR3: TGTGCCACCAGCAAAACTGGGAGGCCCCCGAGGAACGAGCAGTACTTC.

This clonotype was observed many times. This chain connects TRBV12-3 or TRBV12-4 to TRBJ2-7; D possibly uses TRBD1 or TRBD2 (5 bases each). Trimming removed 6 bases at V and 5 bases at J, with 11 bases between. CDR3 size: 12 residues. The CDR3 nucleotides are TGTGCCAGCAGCATGGGGGTCCACGAGCAGTACTTC. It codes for CASSMGVHEQYF.

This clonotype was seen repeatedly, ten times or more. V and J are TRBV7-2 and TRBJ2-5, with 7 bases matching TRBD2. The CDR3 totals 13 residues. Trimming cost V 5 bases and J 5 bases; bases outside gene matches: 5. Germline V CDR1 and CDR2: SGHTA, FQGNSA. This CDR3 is CASSRGRAETQYF. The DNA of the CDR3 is TGTGCCAGCAGCCGGGGGAGGGCGGAGACCCAGTACTTC. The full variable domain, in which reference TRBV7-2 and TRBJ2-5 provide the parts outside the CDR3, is GAGVSQSPSNKVTEKGKDVELRCDPISGHTALYWYRQSLGQGLEFLIYFQGNSAPDKSGLPSDRFSAERTGGSVSTLTIQRTQQEDSAVYLCASSRGRAETQYFGPGTRLLVL.

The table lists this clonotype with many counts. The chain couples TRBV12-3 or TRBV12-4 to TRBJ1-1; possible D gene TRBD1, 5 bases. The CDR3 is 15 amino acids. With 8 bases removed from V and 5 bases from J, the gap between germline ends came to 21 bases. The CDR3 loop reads CASVRVGGLVTEAFF. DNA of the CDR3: TGTGCCAGCGTAAGAGTTGGGGGGTTGGTGACTGAAGCTTTCTTT.

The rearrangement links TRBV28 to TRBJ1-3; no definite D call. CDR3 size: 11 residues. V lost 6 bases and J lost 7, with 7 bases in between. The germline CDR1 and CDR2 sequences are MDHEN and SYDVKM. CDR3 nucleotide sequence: TGTGCCAGCAGCCGGCGGAACACCATATATTTT. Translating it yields CASSRRNTIYF.

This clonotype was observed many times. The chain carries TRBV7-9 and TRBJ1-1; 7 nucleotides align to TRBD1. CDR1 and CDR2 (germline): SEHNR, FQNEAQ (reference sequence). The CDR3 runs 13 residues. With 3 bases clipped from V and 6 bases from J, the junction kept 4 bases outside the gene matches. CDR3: CASSLDQGAEAFF. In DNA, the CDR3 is TGTGCCAGCAGCTTGGATCAGGGGGCTGAAGCTTTCTTT.

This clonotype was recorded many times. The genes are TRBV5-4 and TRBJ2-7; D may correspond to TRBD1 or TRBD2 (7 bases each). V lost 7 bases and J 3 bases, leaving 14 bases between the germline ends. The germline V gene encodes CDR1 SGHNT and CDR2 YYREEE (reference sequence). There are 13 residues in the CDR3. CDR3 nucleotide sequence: TGTGCCAGCCAGGGGGGGAGCGACTACGAGCAGTACTTC. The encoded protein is CASQGGSDYEQYF.

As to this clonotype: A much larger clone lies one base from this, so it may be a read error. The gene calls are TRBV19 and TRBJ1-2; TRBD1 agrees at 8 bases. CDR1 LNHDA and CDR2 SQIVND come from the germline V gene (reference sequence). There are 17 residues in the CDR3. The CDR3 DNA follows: TGTGCCAGTCGGCCGGGACAGGCTCAACTTTTCCGCTATGGCTACATCTTC. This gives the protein CASRPGQAQLFRYGYIF.

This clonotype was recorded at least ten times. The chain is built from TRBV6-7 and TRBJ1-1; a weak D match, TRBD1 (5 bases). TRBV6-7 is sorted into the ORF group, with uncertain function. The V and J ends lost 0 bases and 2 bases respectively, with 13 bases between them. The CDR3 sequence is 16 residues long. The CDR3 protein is CASSYSLETDNTEAFF. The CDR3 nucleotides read TGTGCCAGCAGTTACTCCCTCGAGACAGACAACACTGAAGCTTTCTTT.

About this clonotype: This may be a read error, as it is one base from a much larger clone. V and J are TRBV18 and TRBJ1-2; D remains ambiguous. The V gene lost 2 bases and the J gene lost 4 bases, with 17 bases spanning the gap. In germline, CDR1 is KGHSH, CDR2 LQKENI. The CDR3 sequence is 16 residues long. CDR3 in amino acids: CASSPVADRVAYGYTF. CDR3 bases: TGTGCCAGCTCACCAGTAGCGGACCGCGTCGCCTATGGCTACACCTTC. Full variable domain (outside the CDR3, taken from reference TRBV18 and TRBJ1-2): NAGVMQNPRHLVRRRGQEARLRCSPMKGHSHVYWYRQLPEEGLKFMVYLQKENIIDESGMPKERFSAEFPKEGPSILRIQQVVRGDSAAYFCASSPVADRVAYGYTFGSGTRLTVV.